This TCR beta chain was obtained from a study of T cells in localized non-small cell lung cancer. This clone has only a few counts. Its cognate antigen is unknown. Libraries were prepared by immunoSEQ multiplex PCR; TCRdb keeps only in-frame clonotypes and omits some of them. Among 850 to 1,000 clones, more than 15% were seen once, and the ten largest hold 9.5% to 10%. Study findings and constraints: Median detection of top 100 tumor clones in adjacent lung was under 75 clones.

Sample: normal lung tissue next to the tumor, taken before any cancer treatment. The sequence was obtained from a male donor aged 60 or over with stage II squamous cell lung carcinoma.

CDR3 DNA: TGTGCCAGTAGTATTGCGGGAGAGACCCAGTACTTC. Its translation is CASSIAGETQYF. The rearrangement links TRBV19 to TRBJ2-5; possible D gene TRBD2, 5 bases. The length of the CDR3 is 12 residues. The V end lost 3 bases, the J end lost 4 bases, and 6 bases lay between the germline ends. Germline CDR1 and CDR2: LNHDA and SQIVND (reference sequence).